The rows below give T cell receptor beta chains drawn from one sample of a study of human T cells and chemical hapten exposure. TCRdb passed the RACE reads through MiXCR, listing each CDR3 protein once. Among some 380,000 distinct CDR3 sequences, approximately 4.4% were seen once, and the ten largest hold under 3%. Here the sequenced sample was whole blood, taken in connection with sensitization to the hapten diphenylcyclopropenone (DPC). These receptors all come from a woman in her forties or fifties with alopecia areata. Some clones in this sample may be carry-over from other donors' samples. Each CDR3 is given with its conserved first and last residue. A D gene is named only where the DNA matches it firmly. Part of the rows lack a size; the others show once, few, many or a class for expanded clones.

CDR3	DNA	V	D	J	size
CASSPPGQEKSGNTIYF	TGTGCCAGCAGCCCCCCGGGACAGGAGAAATCTGGAAACACCATATATTTT	TRBV13	TRBD1	TRBJ1-3	NA
CASRRPFLEPTSSYERYF	TGTGCCAGCAGGCGTCCGTTCCTAGAGCCGACTAGCTCCTACGAGCGGTACTTC	TRBV28	TRBD2	TRBJ2-7	NA
CASSEQQASTDTQYF	TGTGCCAGCAGTGAGCAACAGGCTAGCACAGATACGCAGTATTTT	TRBV2	NA	TRBJ2-3	NA
CSAYLAGGQDTQYF	TGCAGTGCTTATCTAGCGGGAGGGCAAGATACGCAGTATTTT	TRBV20-1	TRBD2	TRBJ2-3	many
CASSPLGPSTDTQYF	TGTGCCAGCAGCCCGCTCGGGCCGAGCACAGATACGCAGTATTTT	TRBV7-9	NA	TRBJ2-3	NA
CASSYKDREPQHF	TGTGCCAGCAGTTACAAGGATAGGGAGCCCCAGCATTTT	TRBV6-2/TRBV6-3	NA	TRBJ1-5	many
CASSQDRAYTGELFF	TGTGCCAGCAGCCAGGACAGAGCTTACACCGGGGAGCTGTTTTTT	TRBV12-3/TRBV12-4	NA	TRBJ2-2	many
CASSLLKRRFTDTQYF	TGTGCCAGCAGCCTACTCAAGCGGAGGTTCACAGATACGCAGTATTTT	TRBV28	NA	TRBJ2-3	NA
CASSPGQGWGEQYF	TGTGCCAGCTCACCCGGACAGGGGTGGGGGGAGCAGTACTTC	TRBV18	TRBD1	TRBJ2-7	many
CASGLVTQGELNTEAFF	TGTGCTAGTGGTTTGGTTACCCAGGGGGAGCTTAACACTGAAGCTTTCTTT	TRBV12-5	TRBD1	TRBJ1-1	many
CASSSAVLGTDTQYF	TGTGCCAGCAGTTCGGCGGTGTTGGGCACAGATACGCAGTATTTT	TRBV12-3/TRBV12-4	NA	TRBJ2-3	many
CASSLGHEQYF	TGTGCCAGCAGCCTAGGCCACGAGCAGTACTTC	TRBV9	NA	TRBJ2-7	many
CASSPHRGPGYEQYF	TGTGCCAGCAGCCCGCACAGGGGGCCCGGCTACGAGCAGTACTTC	TRBV21-1	NA	TRBJ2-7	few
CASSLEADSYEQYF	TGCGCCAGCAGCTTGGAGGCCGACTCCTACGAGCAGTACTTC	TRBV5-1	NA	TRBJ2-7	few
CASSWGQGENIQYF	TGTGCCAGCAGCTGGGGACAGGGGGAAAACATTCAGTACTTC	TRBV7-9	TRBD1	TRBJ2-4	few
CASSLGPGIEQYF	TGTGCCAGCAGTTTAGGGCCCGGTATCGAGCAGTACTTC	TRBV27	NA	TRBJ2-7	many
CASSPRPKGDQPQHF	TGTGCCAGCAGTCCTCGTCCCAAGGGGGATCAGCCCCAGCATTTT	TRBV7-2	NA	TRBJ1-5	many
CASSLIQGNTEAFF	TGTGCCAGCAGTTTAATACAGGGGAACACTGAAGCTTTCTTT	TRBV12-3/TRBV12-4	NA	TRBJ1-1	many
CASKGGGNQETQYF	TGTGCCAGCAAGGGAGGGGGAAACCAAGAGACCCAGTACTTC	TRBV12-3/TRBV12-4	NA	TRBJ2-5	many
CASSLEISGAYTDTQYF	TGTGCCAGCAGCTTAGAAATTAGCGGGGCCTACACAGATACGCAGTATTTT	TRBV7-2	TRBD2	TRBJ2-3	many
CSARGLGSSYNEQFF	TGCAGTGCTAGGGGACTGGGAAGCTCCTACAATGAGCAGTTCTTC	TRBV20-1	NA	TRBJ2-1	few
CASSMGTGGTEAFF	TGTGCCAGCAGTATGGGGACAGGGGGCACTGAAGCTTTCTTT	TRBV6-6	TRBD1	TRBJ1-1	many
CASSEGGNQPQHF	TGTGCCAGCAGTGAGGGAGGAAATCAGCCCCAGCATTTT	TRBV12-3/TRBV12-4	NA	TRBJ1-5	few
CASSYSTGANTEAFF	TGTGCCAGCAGTTACTCGACCGGGGCTAACACTGAAGCTTTCTTT	TRBV6-5	NA	TRBJ1-1	few
CAIRGTSSDSPLHF	TGTGCCATCCGGGGAACTTCATCGGATTCACCCCTCCACTTT	TRBV12-3/TRBV12-4	NA	TRBJ1-6	many
CASSLVLAVRVAGELFF	TGTGCCAGCAGCTTAGTCTTAGCCGTTAGGGTTGCCGGGGAGCTGTTTTTT	TRBV7-2	NA	TRBJ2-2	many
CASSFKGTGHQPQHF	TGTGCCAGCAGCTTTAAAGGGACAGGACATCAGCCCCAGCATTTT	TRBV13	TRBD1	TRBJ1-5	many
CSSSLQGTEAFF	TGTTCCAGCAGCCTTCAGGGGACTGAAGCTTTCTTT	TRBV6-2/TRBV6-3	NA	TRBJ1-1	once
CASSINWRDRGQDTQYF	TGTGCCAGCAGCATCAACTGGAGGGACAGGGGTCAAGATACGCAGTATTTT	TRBV5-6	TRBD1	TRBJ2-3	few
CASSLYSGGANEQFF	TGTGCCAGCAGTTTATATAGCGGGGGGGCCAATGAGCAGTTCTTC	TRBV27	TRBD2	TRBJ2-1	many
CASSVGTGTSEAFF	TGTGCCAGCAGCGTAGGAACAGGGACCTCTGAAGCTTTCTTT	TRBV7-2	NA	TRBJ1-1	NA
CSGEGGNLGYTF	TGCAGTGGTGAAGGAGGGAATCTTGGCTACACCTTC	TRBV20-1	NA	TRBJ1-2	many
CASSLASGGVTEQYF	TGTGCCAGCAGCTTGGCGTCTGGGGGAGTAACCGAGCAGTACTTC	TRBV7-9	NA	TRBJ2-7	many
CASSQGGGAGANVLTF	TGTGCCAGCAGCCAAGGAGGAGGTGCCGGGGCCAACGTCCTGACTTTC	TRBV3-1	NA	TRBJ2-6	few
CSARDRRVTYNEQFF	TGCAGTGCTAGAGATAGGCGGGTTACCTACAATGAGCAGTTCTTC	TRBV20-1	NA	TRBJ2-1	few
CASSLSSGRRKETQYF	TGTGCCAGCAGTTTATCTAGTGGCCGCAGGAAGGAGACCCAGTACTTC	TRBV27	NA	TRBJ2-5	NA
CASTPGQGSSYNSPLHF	TGTGCCAGCACTCCCGGACAGGGGAGCTCCTATAATTCACCCCTCCACTTT	TRBV6-1	TRBD1	TRBJ1-6	NA
CASSYAGGSLNEQFF	TGTGCCAGCAGTTACGCTGGCGGGAGCTTGAATGAGCAGTTCTTC	TRBV6-5	TRBD2	TRBJ2-1	many
CASSRPSGGVYGYTF	TGCGCCAGCAGCCGCCCATCAGGGGGAGTCTATGGCTACACCTTC	TRBV4-1	TRBD1	TRBJ1-2	NA
CASSVRTDEQFF	TGTGCCAGCAGCGTACGAACCGATGAGCAGTTCTTC	TRBV9	NA	TRBJ2-1	NA
CASSLEPVRDSPLHF	TGTGCCAGCAGCTTAGAACCGGTTCGGGATTCACCCCTCCACTTT	TRBV7-9	NA	TRBJ1-6	few
CSARETGVQPQHF	TGCAGTGCTAGGGAGACAGGGGTTCAGCCCCAGCATTTT	TRBV20-1	TRBD1	TRBJ1-5	many
CASDGTSGDRGELFF	TGTGCTAGTGACGGGACTAGCGGGGACCGAGGGGAGCTGTTTTTT	TRBV12-5	TRBD2	TRBJ2-2	many
CSAGGLAREQYF	TGCAGTGCTGGGGGGCTCGCCCGCGAGCAGTACTTC	TRBV20-1	NA	TRBJ2-7	NA
CASSLQGGSNYGYTF	TGTGCCAGCAGCTTACAGGGAGGGTCCAACTATGGCTACACCTTC	TRBV7-2	NA	TRBJ1-2	NA
CSVEDPLEGEGYEQYF	TGCAGCGTTGAAGACCCTTTGGAGGGGGAGGGATACGAGCAGTACTTC	TRBV29-1	NA	TRBJ2-7	few
CASKGHEQFF	TGTGCCAGCAAGGGCCATGAGCAGTTCTTC	TRBV6-2/TRBV6-3	NA	TRBJ2-1	few
CASSPQTGFGNQPQHF	TGTGCCAGCAGCCCCCAGACAGGTTTCGGCAATCAGCCCCAGCATTTT	TRBV12-3/TRBV12-4	NA	TRBJ1-5	many
CATRLPTEPMNTEAFF	TGCGCCACCCGACTACCGACAGAGCCCATGAACACTGAAGCTTTCTTT	TRBV5-1	NA	TRBJ1-1	many
CASTLAAYNEQFF	TGTGCCAGCACCCTAGCGGCATACAATGAGCAGTTCTTC	TRBV6-2/TRBV6-3	TRBD2	TRBJ2-1	many
CASSLAGPNEKLFF	TGTGCCAGCAGTTTGGCAGGACCTAATGAAAAACTGTTTTTT	TRBV28	NA	TRBJ1-4	many
CASSQELGTGGAQNYGYTF	TGTGCCAGCAGCCAAGAACTTGGGACAGGGGGCGCGCAGAACTATGGCTACACCTTC	TRBV4-2	TRBD1	TRBJ1-2	many
CASSQRRGLATPYEQYF	TGTGCCAGCAGCCAAAGGAGGGGACTAGCTACCCCCTACGAGCAGTACTTC	TRBV7-6	TRBD2	TRBJ2-7	NA
CASSPPGQRTEAFF	TGTGCCAGCTCTCCCCCGGGACAGCGCACTGAAGCTTTCTTT	TRBV18	TRBD1	TRBJ1-1	NA